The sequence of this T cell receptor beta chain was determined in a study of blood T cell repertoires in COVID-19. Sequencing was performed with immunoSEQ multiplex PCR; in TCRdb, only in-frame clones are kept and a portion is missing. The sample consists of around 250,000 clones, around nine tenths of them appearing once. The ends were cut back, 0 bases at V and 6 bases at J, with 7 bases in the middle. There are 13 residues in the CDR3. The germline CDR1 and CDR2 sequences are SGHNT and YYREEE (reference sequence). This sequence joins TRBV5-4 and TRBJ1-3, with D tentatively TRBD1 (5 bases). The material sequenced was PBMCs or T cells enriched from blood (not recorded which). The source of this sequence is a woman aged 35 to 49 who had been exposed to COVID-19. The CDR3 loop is CASSLAGVNTIYF. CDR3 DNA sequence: TGTGCCAGCAGCTTGGCGGGGGTAAACACCATATATTTT.